This T cell receptor beta chain is from a study of beta chain features in type 1 diabetes. Whole-study findings and limits: The study found fewer insertions and more deletions at VDJ junctions in type 1 diabetes patients. People with Type 1 diabetes carried modestly yet significantly shorter TCRB CDR3s in all four CD4+ subsets.

The length of the CDR3 is 14 residues. Looked up from germline, CDR1 is SGHNT and CDR2 is YENEEA. V trimming: 3 bases; J trimming: 1 base; junction bases outside the gene matches: 2. Reverse transcription of all isolated RNA meant that expressed TCRB transcripts were sequenced. There were around 3.5 million reads on average in the naive, central memory and regulatory T cell samples. The data were produced by immunoSEQ multiplex PCR, yet TCRdb's version contains in-frame clones alone and is incomplete. The sample holds almost 250,000 clones, 12% to 15% seen once. On this clone itself: Its matching antigen is unknown.

Once sorted, every population was more than 98% pure. The origin of this receptor is a middle-aged woman in good health. The chain combines TRBV11-3 with TRBJ2-5, with 7 bases matching TRBD1. Input material: naive CD4+ T cells from blood. CDR3 DNA: TGTGCCAGCAGCTTCCGGGACAGCCAAGAGACCCAGTACTTC. It encodes CASSFRDSQETQYF.